Listed below are T cell receptor beta chains from one sample, sequenced in a study of beta chain features in type 1 diabetes. Profiling relied on immunoSEQ multiplex PCR, and the TCRdb table lists in-frame clones only, not all of them. The repertoire holds 200,000 to 250,000 clones, with 25% to 30% as singletons. Sequencing input: central memory CD4+ T cells from blood. The receptors come from a man aged 30 to 39 in good health. CDR3s include the opening cysteine and the closing phenylalanine or tryptophan. Each record gives: J gene, V gene, clone size, D gene, CDR3 protein, CDR3 DNA. A D gene is named only where the DNA matches it firmly. Size values are once, few and many counts, or a class for expanded clones, and some rows have none.

J gene: TRBJ2-1
V gene: TRBV28
clone size: many
D gene: .
CDR3 protein: CAARGPFRNEQFF
CDR3 DNA: TGTGCCGCCAGGGGACCCTTCCGCAATGAGCAGTTCTTC

J gene: TRBJ2-7
V gene: TRBV11-2
clone size: few
D gene: TRBD1
CDR3 protein: CASSSGTGLYEQYF
CDR3 DNA: TGTGCCAGCAGCTCGGGGACAGGGCTCTACGAGCAGTACTTC

J gene: TRBJ2-1
V gene: TRBV28
clone size: many
D gene: TRBD2
CDR3 protein: CASSPIREGHDEQFF
CDR3 DNA: TGTGCCAGCAGTCCCATACGGGAGGGCCACGATGAGCAGTTCTTC

J gene: TRBJ2-5
V gene: TRBV10-3
clone size: few
D gene: TRBD1
CDR3 protein: CAISPSDGTGGLKTQYF
CDR3 DNA: TGTGCCATCAGTCCCTCGGACGGGACAGGGGGCTTAAAGACCCAGTACTTC

J gene: TRBJ2-1
V gene: TRBV25-1
clone size: few
D gene: .
CDR3 protein: CASSESGDYNEQFF
CDR3 DNA: TGTGCCAGCAGTGAATCAGGAGACTACAATGAGCAGTTCTTC

J gene: TRBJ2-3
V gene: TRBV30
clone size: few
D gene: TRBD2
CDR3 protein: CAWSLNSGRSDTQYF
CDR3 DNA: TGTGCCTGGTCCCTAAATAGCGGGAGGTCAGATACGCAGTATTTT

J gene: TRBJ2-3
V gene: TRBV7-9
clone size: .
D gene: TRBD1
CDR3 protein: CASSFGTGVTDTQYF
CDR3 DNA: TGTGCCAGCAGCTTCGGGACAGGGGTCACAGATACGCAGTATTTT

J gene: TRBJ2-1
V gene: TRBV30
clone size: .
D gene: .
CDR3 protein: CAWSIGTHNEQFF
CDR3 DNA: TGTGCCTGGAGTATCGGGACCCACAATGAGCAGTTCTTC

J gene: TRBJ2-4
V gene: TRBV28
clone size: few
D gene: TRBD1
CDR3 protein: CASSLRGQGGNIQYF
CDR3 DNA: TGTGCCAGCAGTTTGAGGGGACAGGGAGGGAACATTCAGTACTTC

J gene: TRBJ2-5
V gene: TRBV9
clone size: .
D gene: .
CDR3 protein: CASSVGGQQETQYF
CDR3 DNA: TGTGCCAGCAGCGTAGGCGGACAGCAAGAGACCCAGTACTTC

J gene: TRBJ1-5
V gene: TRBV7-9
clone size: few
D gene: .
CDR3 protein: CASSLAGGSNQPQHF
CDR3 DNA: TGTGCCAGCAGCTTAGCGGGGGGTAGCAATCAGCCCCAGCATTTT

J gene: TRBJ2-5
V gene: TRBV2
clone size: .
D gene: TRBD1
CDR3 protein: CASRTGLVETQYF
CDR3 DNA: TGTGCCAGCAGGACAGGGCTTGTGGAGACCCAGTACTTC

J gene: TRBJ2-7
V gene: TRBV30
clone size: once
D gene: TRBD1
CDR3 protein: CAWSGGQGLMKQYF
CDR3 DNA: TGTGCCTGGAGTGGGGGACAGGGTCTGATGAAGCAGTACTTC

J gene: TRBJ1-3
V gene: TRBV5-4
clone size: .
D gene: .
CDR3 protein: CASSLAIGTGNTIYF
CDR3 DNA: TGTGCCAGCAGCTTGGCCATAGGGACTGGAAACACCATATATTTT

J gene: TRBJ1-3
V gene: TRBV5-1
clone size: few
D gene: .
CDR3 protein: CASSLERSSGNTIYF
CDR3 DNA: TGCGCCAGCAGCTTGGAGAGAAGCTCTGGAAACACCATATATTTT

J gene: TRBJ2-1
V gene: TRBV5-6
clone size: .
D gene: .
CDR3 protein: CASSLYSNREFF
CDR3 DNA: TGTGCCAGCAGCTTGTATTCGAATAGGGAGTTCTTC

J gene: TRBJ1-4
V gene: TRBV5-4
clone size: .
D gene: .
CDR3 protein: CASKLSGTNEKLFF
CDR3 DNA: TGTGCCAGCAAATTGTCGGGAACTAATGAAAAACTGTTTTTT

J gene: TRBJ2-5
V gene: TRBV6-1
clone size: .
D gene: .
CDR3 protein: CASSEVAETQYF
CDR3 DNA: TGTGCCAGCAGTGAAGTTGCCGAGACCCAGTACTTC

J gene: TRBJ2-1
V gene: TRBV25-1
clone size: few
D gene: TRBD1
CDR3 protein: CASRGRDRGSYNEQFF
CDR3 DNA: TGTGCCAGCAGGGGCCGTGACAGGGGCTCCTACAATGAGCAGTTCTTC

J gene: TRBJ2-2
V gene: TRBV9
clone size: few
D gene: .
CDR3 protein: CASSVGVTGELFF
CDR3 DNA: TGTGCCAGCAGCGTAGGGGTCACCGGGGAGCTGTTTTTT

J gene: TRBJ1-2
V gene: TRBV18
clone size: few
D gene: .
CDR3 protein: CASSPFGGDNNYGYTF
CDR3 DNA: TGTGCCAGCTCACCTTTCGGGGGAGACAATAACTATGGCTACACCTTC

J gene: TRBJ2-7
V gene: TRBV14
clone size: few
D gene: .
CDR3 protein: CASRLTGYEQYF
CDR3 DNA: TGTGCCAGCAGGCTGACAGGCTACGAGCAGTACTTC

J gene: TRBJ2-6
V gene: TRBV14
clone size: .
D gene: TRBD1
CDR3 protein: CASSHRGSGANVLTF
CDR3 DNA: TGTGCCAGCAGCCACAGGGGGTCCGGGGCCAACGTCCTGACTTTC

J gene: TRBJ2-3
V gene: TRBV7-9
clone size: .
D gene: TRBD1
CDR3 protein: CASSRTGVTDTQYF
CDR3 DNA: TGTGCCAGCAGCCGGACAGGGGTCACAGATACGCAGTATTTT

J gene: TRBJ2-7
V gene: TRBV29-1
clone size: few
D gene: TRBD1
CDR3 protein: CSVASGTGGTYEQYF
CDR3 DNA: TGCAGCGTTGCCTCCGGGACAGGGGGCACCTACGAGCAGTACTTC

J gene: TRBJ1-5
V gene: TRBV6-1
clone size: .
D gene: .
CDR3 protein: CASSESGVQPQHF
CDR3 DNA: TGTGCCAGCAGTGAATCGGGGGTTCAGCCCCAGCATTTT

J gene: TRBJ2-1
V gene: TRBV14
clone size: .
D gene: TRBD2
CDR3 protein: CASSHPKEGLVWNEQFF
CDR3 DNA: TGTGCCAGCAGCCACCCGAAGGAGGGACTAGTGTGGAATGAGCAGTTCTTC

J gene: TRBJ1-5
V gene: TRBV6-1
clone size: .
D gene: TRBD1
CDR3 protein: CASTWTGLSNQPQHF
CDR3 DNA: TGTGCCAGCACCTGGACAGGGCTTAGCAATCAGCCCCAGCATTTT

J gene: TRBJ2-1
V gene: TRBV6-5
clone size: few
D gene: TRBD2
CDR3 protein: CASSYSMVAGGREQFF
CDR3 DNA: TGTGCCAGCAGTTACTCGATGGTAGCGGGAGGGCGTGAGCAGTTCTTC

J gene: TRBJ2-5
V gene: TRBV7-8
clone size: few
D gene: .
CDR3 protein: CASSLAQIRETQYF
CDR3 DNA: TGTGCCAGCAGCTTAGCACAGATTAGGGAGACCCAGTACTTC

J gene: TRBJ1-1
V gene: TRBV2
clone size: few
D gene: .
CDR3 protein: CASRMGDTEAFF
CDR3 DNA: TGTGCCAGCAGAATGGGGGACACTGAAGCTTTCTTT

J gene: TRBJ2-5
V gene: TRBV29-1
clone size: few
D gene: .
CDR3 protein: CSVVPGAGETQYF
CDR3 DNA: TGCAGCGTTGTACCAGGGGCGGGAGAGACCCAGTACTTC

J gene: TRBJ1-3
V gene: TRBV30
clone size: few
D gene: .
CDR3 protein: CAWNTGNTIYF
CDR3 DNA: TGTGCCTGGAATACTGGAAACACCATATATTTT

J gene: TRBJ2-6
V gene: TRBV30
clone size: many
D gene: .
CDR3 protein: CAWSPSGANVLTF
CDR3 DNA: TGTGCCTGGAGTCCCTCTGGGGCCAACGTCCTGACTTTC

J gene: TRBJ2-1
V gene: TRBV11-2
clone size: .
D gene: .
CDR3 protein: CASSLDMRDEQFF
CDR3 DNA: TGTGCCAGCAGCTTAGATATGAGGGATGAGCAGTTCTTC

J gene: TRBJ1-5
V gene: TRBV6-5
clone size: many
D gene: .
CDR3 protein: CASSYGGLGNQPQHF
CDR3 DNA: TGTGCCAGCAGTTACGGGGGGCTGGGCAATCAGCCCCAGCATTTT

J gene: TRBJ2-1
V gene: TRBV30
clone size: medium-sized
D gene: .
CDR3 protein: CAWSVVMNEQFF
CDR3 DNA: TGTGCCTGGAGTGTGGTAATGAATGAGCAGTTCTTC

J gene: TRBJ2-3
V gene: TRBV7-9
clone size: many
D gene: .
CDR3 protein: CASSSPTRNTDTQYF
CDR3 DNA: TGTGCCAGCAGCTCCCCGACAAGAAACACAGATACGCAGTATTTT

J gene: TRBJ2-6
V gene: TRBV28
clone size: .
D gene: .
CDR3 protein: CASSLSYPGANVLTF
CDR3 DNA: TGTGCCAGCAGTTTAAGTTACCCTGGGGCCAACGTCCTGACTTTC

J gene: TRBJ1-1
V gene: TRBV4-2
clone size: few
D gene: .
CDR3 protein: CASSQERVTEAFF
CDR3 DNA: TGTGCCAGCAGCCAAGAAAGGGTAACTGAAGCTTTCTTT

J gene: TRBJ2-5
V gene: TRBV7-2
clone size: .
D gene: .
CDR3 protein: CASSLEVSRGTQYF
CDR3 DNA: TGTGCCAGCAGCTTAGAGGTATCGAGGGGGACCCAGTACTTC

J gene: TRBJ2-3
V gene: TRBV5-6
clone size: .
D gene: TRBD2
CDR3 protein: CASSLVSGSADTQYF
CDR3 DNA: TGTGCCAGCAGCTTGGTTAGCGGGAGTGCAGATACGCAGTATTTT

J gene: TRBJ2-2
V gene: TRBV7-6
clone size: .
D gene: .
CDR3 protein: CASSRDTGELFF
CDR3 DNA: TGTGCCAGCTCGAGGGACACCGGGGAGCTGTTTTTT

J gene: TRBJ1-5
V gene: TRBV2
clone size: .
D gene: .
CDR3 protein: CASSGRGQPQHF
CDR3 DNA: TGTGCCAGCAGTGGCAGGGGTCAGCCCCAGCATTTT

J gene: TRBJ2-5
V gene: TRBV30
clone size: .
D gene: .
CDR3 protein: CAWSVRVETQYF
CDR3 DNA: TGTGCCTGGAGCGTACGGGTTGAGACCCAGTACTTC

J gene: TRBJ1-1
V gene: TRBV15
clone size: .
D gene: .
CDR3 protein: CATSRDQGHLQIAFF
CDR3 DNA: TGTGCCACCAGCAGAGATCAAGGACATCTACAGATAGCTTTCTTT

J gene: TRBJ1-1
V gene: TRBV29-1
clone size: few
D gene: .
CDR3 protein: CSAAARRNTEAFF
CDR3 DNA: TGCAGCGCCGCCGCACGCAGGAACACTGAAGCTTTCTTT

J gene: TRBJ2-3
V gene: TRBV11-2
clone size: .
D gene: TRBD2
CDR3 protein: CASSFRLAGSGDTQYF
CDR3 DNA: TGTGCCAGCAGCTTCCGTCTAGCGGGGAGTGGAGATACGCAGTATTTT

J gene: TRBJ2-5
V gene: TRBV5-6
clone size: .
D gene: .
CDR3 protein: CASSLALEETQYF
CDR3 DNA: TGTGCCAGCAGCTTGGCCTTAGAAGAGACCCAGTACTTC

J gene: TRBJ1-1
V gene: TRBV30
clone size: few
D gene: .
CDR3 protein: CAGGRGNTEAFF
CDR3 DNA: TGTGCCGGAGGGAGGGGGAACACTGAAGCTTTCTTT

J gene: TRBJ2-7
V gene: TRBV29-1
clone size: .
D gene: .
CDR3 protein: CSVETGRPYEQYF
CDR3 DNA: TGCAGCGTTGAAACAGGGAGACCCTACGAGCAGTACTTC

J gene: TRBJ2-7
V gene: TRBV6-5
clone size: .
D gene: .
CDR3 protein: CASGRTSYEQYF
CDR3 DNA: TGTGCCAGCGGGAGGACCTCCTACGAGCAGTACTTC

J gene: TRBJ2-7
V gene: TRBV7-2
clone size: .
D gene: .
CDR3 protein: CASSLSRPSGEQYF
CDR3 DNA: TGTGCCAGCAGCTTAAGCAGACCCTCGGGCGAGCAGTACTTC